Presented here are 8 T cell receptor beta chains from one specimen sequenced in a study of blood T cell repertoires in COVID-19. The method was immunoSEQ multiplex PCR; TCRdb's version includes in-frame clones alone and lacks a portion of them. The repertoire holds 130,000 to 150,000 clones, with roughly 87% as singletons. Sequenced input: peripheral blood. The receptors here all came from a woman between 45 and 65 years old with acute or convalescent COVID-19.

J is TRBJ1-2 and V is TRBV18; D is perhaps TRBD1 (5 bases). The CDR3 consists of 13 residues. V was trimmed by 2 bases and J by 4 bases, leaving 8 bases between them. From germline, CDR1 is KGHSH and CDR2 LQKENI. The CDR3 spells CASSPRGGYGYTF. The CDR3 nucleotides are TGTGCCAGCTCACCAAGGGGTGGCTATGGCTACACCTTC.

The DNA for the CDR3 is TGTGCCAGCAGCTCGGGACTAGTCTCCGGGGAGCTGTTTTTT. Translation: CASSSGLVSGELFF. The gene calls are TRBV7-6 and TRBJ2-2, with 8 bases matching TRBD2. The CDR3 is made up of 14 amino acids. V lost 4 bases and J lost 6; bases outside the gene matches: 4. Germline lookup yields CDR1 SGHVS and CDR2 FNYEAQ.

This clone was recorded once. DNA of the CDR3: TGCAGTGGACAGCACCAAGAGACCCAGTACTTC. Amino acids: CSGQHQETQYF. V is TRBV20-1 and J is TRBJ2-5, with D tentatively TRBD1 (5 bases). The CDR3 is 11 residues long. In germline, CDR1 is DFQATT, CDR2 SNEGSKA (reference sequence). V was shortened by 7 bases and J by 0 bases, with 6 bases between the two germline ends.

The V and J genes are TRBV6-5 and TRBJ2-7; possibly TRBD1 for D (5 bases). Germline assignment: CDR1 MNHEY and CDR2 SVGAGI. This CDR3 is built from 13 residues. V was cut by 6 bases and J by 4 bases, with 13 bases left in between. Written as DNA, the CDR3 is TGTGCCAGCAGCCGTCGGACACCTTACGAGCAGTACTTC. Protein product: CASSRRTPYEQYF.

The CDR3 protein is CASSSVGRANYGYTF. CDR3 DNA: TGTGCCAGCAGCTCCGTTGGCAGGGCTAACTATGGCTACACCTTC. This chain joins TRBV13 and TRBJ1-2, with D tentatively TRBD1 (5 bases). The germline gives CDR1 PRHDT, CDR2 FYEKMQ (reference sequence). V was clipped by 4 bases and J by 0 bases, with 12 bases between them. The CDR3 spans 15 residues.

CDR3 region: CAGKDSGGEQYF. CDR3 sequence (DNA): TGTGCCGGAAAAGACTCAGGGGGCGAGCAGTACTTC. The J gene is TRBJ2-7, the V gene TRBV6-1, with TRBD1 identical over 7 bases. This CDR3 has 12 residues. V lost 11 bases, J lost 6 bases, and 10 bases stayed unmatched. CDR1 and CDR2 from the germline V gene are MNHNS and SASEGT.

The sample holds a few counts of this clone. The J gene is TRBJ1-2, the V gene TRBV4-1; tentative D call: TRBD1 (5 bases). The CDR3 has 14 amino acids. Trimming removed 0 bases at V and 1 base at J, with 6 bases between. CDR1 is MGHRA and CDR2 is YSYEKL in the germline V gene. CDR3 nucleotide sequence: TGCGCCAGCAGCCAAGAACAGGTTAACTATGGCTACACCTTC. Translation gives CASSQEQVNYGYTF.

This chain joins TRBV14 and TRBJ2-5; D is perhaps TRBD2 (6 bases). Germline-derived CDR1 and CDR2 are SGHDN and FVKESK. Trimming removed 0 bases at V and 5 bases at J, with 22 bases between. This CDR3 has 18 residues. The CDR3 bases are TGTGCCAGCAGCCAAGATTTTTCGGCTAGCGTTTATATGGAGACCCAGTACTTC. It specifies CASSQDFSASVYMETQYF.